The 30 T cell receptor beta chains presented below share a single source sample, sequenced in a study of beta chain features in type 1 diabetes. The authors reverse transcribed all of the isolated RNA, so sequencing captured expressed TCRB transcripts. Here immunoSEQ multiplex PCR was the method, and the copy in TCRdb shows in-frame clones only, minus some. The sample gives hundreds of thousands of clones, around 10% of which show up once; about 0.037% is in the top ten. The sample consisted of naive CD4+ T cells from blood. The receptors were gathered from a woman between 18 and 29 years old in good health.

V is TRBV5-4 and J is TRBJ2-3; 8 bases are shared with TRBD2. CDR3 size: 15 residues. The V and J ends lost 0 bases and 4 bases, in that order; junction bases with no gene match: 4. Germline lookup yields CDR1 SGHNT and CDR2 YYREEE (reference sequence). The CDR3, as DNA: TGTGCCAGCAGCTTGGCAGCGGGGGAGGCAGATACGCAGTATTTT. Protein sequence: CASSLAAGEADTQYF. Drawing the rest from reference TRBV5-4 and TRBJ2-3, the complete variable domain is ETGVTQSPTHLIKTRGQQVTLRCSSQSGHNTVSWYQQALGQGPQFIFQYYREEENGRGNFPPRFSGLQFPNYSSELNVNALELDDSALYLCASSLAAGEADTQYFGPGTRLTVL.

The chain is built from TRBV11-2 and TRBJ2-1; D gene uncertain. The CDR3 has 14 amino acids. Germline V gives CDR1 SGHAT, CDR2 FQNNGV. V lost 0 bases and J 9 bases, leaving 12 bases between the germline ends. CDR3 protein: CASSLDPSVAEQFF. CDR3 DNA: TGTGCCAGCAGCTTAGATCCAAGCGTCGCTGAGCAGTTCTTC.

J is TRBJ2-7 and V is TRBV2; D might be TRBD1 (6 bases). The CDR3 length is 15 residues. V was pared by 0 bases and J by 0 bases, with 9 bases between. CDR1 is SNHLY and CDR2 is FYNNEI in the germline V gene. The CDR3 loop is CASSEARGSSYEQYF. The CDR3 nucleotides read TGTGCCAGCAGTGAAGCAAGGGGGAGCTCCTACGAGCAGTACTTC. The entire variable domain, with the rest obtained from reference TRBV2 and TRBJ2-7, is as follows: EPEVTQTPSHQVTQMGQEVILRCVPISNHLYFYWYRQILGQKVEFLVSFYNNEISEKSEIFDDQFSVERPDGSNFTLKIRSTKLEDSAMYFCASSEARGSSYEQYFGPGTRLTVT.

The CDR3 is CASSSRGGGGTDTQYF. The CDR3, as DNA: TGTGCCAGCAGCAGCAGGGGAGGGGGAGGCACAGATACGCAGTATTTT. The chain recombines TRBV7-9 with TRBJ2-3; tentative D call: TRBD2 (7 bases). The V end lost 5 bases, the J end lost 1 base, and 16 bases lay between the germline ends. Germline CDR1 SEHNR, CDR2 FQNEAQ (reference sequence). This CDR3 region has 16 residues.

This clone was detected only a few times. In nucleotides, the CDR3 is TGTGCCAGCAGTTTTCTCACGCAGGGGGGCAATCAGCCCCAGCATTTT. Amino acids: CASSFLTQGGNQPQHF. This rearrangement joins TRBV28 to TRBJ1-5, with TRBD1 matching over 7 bases. The CDR3 has 16 residues. Germline V CDR1 and CDR2: MDHEN, SYDVKM. The trim removed 3 bases at V and 2 bases at J, leaving 7 bases unmatched.

This clone has just a few counts. The V and J genes are TRBV11-1 and TRBJ2-5, with 13 bases fitting TRBD2. The germline CDR1 and CDR2 sequences are SGHAT and FQDESV (reference sequence). V was clipped by 4 bases and J by 2 bases; unmatched bases: 4. The CDR3 covers 16 residues. CDR3 coding DNA: TGTGCCAGCAGCTCGACTAGCGGGAGGCCTCAAGAGACCCAGTACTTC. This translates into CASSSTSGRPQETQYF.

This chain joins TRBV5-1 and TRBJ2-1; 7 bases match TRBD2. With 4 bases clipped from V and 12 bases from J, the junction kept 16 bases outside the gene matches. Germline values: CDR1 SGHRS, CDR2 YFSETQ. The CDR3 length is 15 residues. CDR3 in DNA: TGCGCCAGCAGCCCGGAACTAGCGTCTCTATACGGGCAGTTCTTC. Its protein is CASSPELASLYGQFF.

DNA for the CDR3: TGTGCCAGCAGTTTTAGCGGGAGCCTCAATGAGCAGTTCTTC. As protein: CASSFSGSLNEQFF. The chain is built from TRBV6-6 and TRBJ2-1; 9 nucleotides line up with TRBD2. CDR3 length equals 14 residues. Germline V CDR1 and CDR2: MNHNY, SVGAGI (reference sequence). V shed 4 bases, J shed 6 bases, and the junction held 4 bases outside the gene matches.

The CDR3 DNA sequence: TGTGCCAGCAGTGACAGGAGCGGGGGCTACACCTTC. It codes for CASSDRSGGYTF. The chain couples TRBV2 to TRBJ1-2; D not certain. Between the trimmed V and J ends, which lost 3 bases and 8 bases, there was a span of 10 bases. CDR1 is SNHLY, CDR2 FYNNEI, per germline. The CDR3 runs to 12 residues.

This clone was detected only a few times. The rearrangement uses TRBV5-4 and TRBJ1-1; a weak D match, TRBD1 (6 bases). Trimming cost V 0 bases and J 0 bases, with 9 bases left between them. Germline values: CDR1 SGHNT, CDR2 YYREEE (reference sequence). CDR3 length: 15 residues. CDR3 coding DNA: TGTGCCAGCAGCTTGGCAGGGGTCTTGAACACTGAAGCTTTCTTT. Translation gives CASSLAGVLNTEAFF.

The V and J genes are TRBV29-1 and TRBJ1-2; tentative D call: TRBD1 (6 bases). The CDR3 length is 18 residues. The V and J ends lost 1 base and 7 bases respectively, with 28 bases between them. Per the germline V gene, CDR1 is SQVTM and CDR2 is ANQGSEA. The CDR3 DNA reads TGCAGCGTTGAAGGGCTCAGACAGGTCGACGAACCCCCGGTTGGCTACACCTTC. It is translated as CSVEGLRQVDEPPVGYTF. The full variable domain, completed using reference TRBV29-1 and TRBJ1-2, is SAVISQKPSRDICQRGTSLTIQCQVDSQVTMMFWYRQQPGQSLTLIATANQGSEATYESGFVIDKFPISRPNLTFSTLTVSNMSPEDSSIYLCSVEGLRQVDEPPVGYTFGSGTRLTVV.

The chain has TRBV7-2 and TRBJ1-5; D call uncertain. V gave up 2 bases and J gave up 0 bases, with 5 bases separating them. This CDR3 spans 14 amino acids. Germline CDR1 SGHTA, CDR2 FQGNSA. The CDR3 here is CASSLTGSNQPQHF. Written as DNA, the CDR3 is TGTGCCAGCAGCTTAACGGGTAGCAATCAGCCCCAGCATTTT. Variable domain in full (rest from reference TRBV7-2 and TRBJ1-5): GAGVSQSPSNKVTEKGKDVELRCDPISGHTALYWYRQSLGQGLEFLIYFQGNSAPDKSGLPSDRFSAERTGGSVSTLTIQRTQQEDSAVYLCASSLTGSNQPQHFGDGTRLSIL.

This clone was observed a single time. V gene TRBV9 combines with J gene TRBJ1-2; TRBD1 is a possible D gene (6 bases). The V end was cut by 3 bases, the J end by 0 bases, with 15 bases between. The CDR3 totals 16 residues. Germline CDR1 reads SGDLS; CDR2 reads YYNGEE. DNA of the CDR3: TGTGCCAGCAGCGACCCAGTGGCAGGGGCTAACTATGGCTACACCTTC. This gives the protein CASSDPVAGANYGYTF.

The chain is built from TRBV29-1 and TRBJ2-1, with D perhaps TRBD2 (6 bases). The V end lost 3 bases, the J end lost 3 bases, and 15 bases lay between the germline ends. This CDR3 is 15 amino acids long. Germline V gene data show CDR1 as SQVTM and CDR2 as ANQGSEA. CDR3 sequence: CSVDGGAAGYNEQFF. The CDR3 DNA is TGCAGCGTTGACGGTGGAGCAGCGGGCTACAATGAGCAGTTCTTC.

This clone has just a few counts. This chain joins TRBV10-3 and TRBJ1-1; D is unresolved. The V end lost 5 bases, the J end lost 3 bases, and 13 bases lay between the germline ends. Germline V gives CDR1 ENHRY, CDR2 SYGVKD. The CDR3 runs 14 residues. CDR3 nucleotides: TGTGCCATCAGTCCTCGGACGGAGGACACTGAAGCTTTCTTT. This encodes CAISPRTEDTEAFF.

The chain is built from TRBV27 and TRBJ2-5; D uncertain. This CDR3 has 14 residues. Germline loops: CDR1 MNHEY, CDR2 SMNVEV (reference sequence). The V end lost 2 bases, the J end lost 2 bases, and 9 bases lay between the germline ends. The CDR3 coding sequence is TGTGCCAGCAGTTTAGATCTCAGACAAGAGACCCAGTACTTC. Translated, it gives CASSLDLRQETQYF.

The rearrangement links TRBV5-1 to TRBJ2-5, with 9 bases identical to TRBD2. The CDR3 loop spans 16 amino acids. The V gene end was trimmed by 0 bases and the J gene end by 1 base; junction bases not matched to a gene: 4. CDR1 and CDR2 from the germline V gene are SGHRS and YFSETQ. CDR3: CASSLGNSGGQETQYF. CDR3 coding DNA: TGCGCCAGCAGCTTGGGTAATAGCGGGGGCCAAGAGACCCAGTACTTC.

This clone was seen a few times. The CDR3 nucleotides are TGCACCAGCAGCCGAAATCGACAGGGGCCCAATCAGCCCCAGCATTTT. As protein: CTSSRNRQGPNQPQHF. This chain links TRBV1 with TRBJ1-5; TRBD1, the D gene given by the table, was not confirmed from the DNA. TRBV1 is recorded as a pseudogene. This CDR3 has 16 residues.

In DNA form, the CDR3 reads TGCGCCAGCAGCCAACCCACAGGGAAGGGCTATGGCTACACCTTC. It translates to CASSQPTGKGYGYTF. The rearrangement joins TRBV4-1 to TRBJ1-2; possible D gene TRBD1, 6 bases. Between the trimmed V and J ends, which lost 2 bases and 4 bases, there was a span of 14 bases. CDR1 is MGHRA and CDR2 is YSYEKL in the germline V gene. This CDR3 is 15 amino acids long.

The chain combines TRBV6-1 with TRBJ1-2, with D unresolved. Looked up from germline, CDR1 is MNHNS and CDR2 is SASEGT. V lost 5 bases, J lost 4 bases, and 11 bases lay in between. The CDR3 spans 13 residues. The CDR3 region is CASSRAEGYGYTF. The CDR3 region has the DNA TGTGCCAGCAGTAGGGCAGAGGGCTATGGCTACACCTTC.

This chain connects TRBV19 to TRBJ2-1, with 7 bases fitting TRBD2. In germline, CDR1 is LNHDA, CDR2 SQIVND (reference sequence). The CDR3 covers 14 residues. J was trimmed by 6 bases and V by 1 base; bases with no gene match: 3. The DNA of the CDR3 is TGTGCCAGTAGTATAGGACTAGCCTCCAATGAGCAGTTCTTC. It is translated as CASSIGLASNEQFF.

This clone was observed a handful of times. CDR3 region: CASASADTQYF. For the CDR3, the DNA is TGTGCCAGCGCCAGCGCAGATACGCAGTATTTT. The chain links TRBV11-2 to TRBJ2-3; D gene unclear. The germline gives CDR1 SGHAT, CDR2 FQNNGV. The CDR3 spans 11 residues. V lost 8 bases and J 4 bases, leaving 7 bases between the germline ends.

The chain joins TRBV5-6 to TRBJ1-1, with D possibly matching TRBD1 (5 bases). Trimming removed 0 bases from V and 2 bases from J, with 11 bases in between. There are 15 residues in the CDR3. CDR1 is SGHDT and CDR2 is YYEEEE in the germline V gene. CDR3 bases: TGTGCCAGCAGCTTGGTCGGGGGAACTAACACTGAAGCTTTCTTT. Protein sequence: CASSLVGGTNTEAFF.

This clone was counted a few times. The V gene is TRBV19, the J gene TRBJ2-1; TRBD2 matches at 13 bases. CDR3 length: 17 residues. Unmatched junction bases numbered 4, after V lost 5 bases and J lost 0 bases. Germline V gene data show CDR1 as LNHDA and CDR2 as SQIVND (reference sequence). This chain's CDR3 is CASSSTSGGASYNEQFF. The CDR3 DNA reads as TGTGCCAGTAGTTCTACTAGCGGGGGGGCCTCCTACAATGAGCAGTTCTTC.

In this sample, this clone turned up a few times. V and J are TRBV7-9 and TRBJ2-1; D might be TRBD2 (5 bases). The CDR3 has 15 amino acids. Deletions cut 5 bases from V and 1 base from J, with 12 bases between. Germline lookup yields CDR1 SEHNR and CDR2 FQNEAQ (reference sequence). As DNA, the CDR3 is TGTGCCAGCAGCCCCCAGCGGCCTTCCTACAATGAGCAGTTCTTC. It encodes CASSPQRPSYNEQFF.

In this sample, this clone turned up a few times. The V gene is TRBV19, the J gene TRBJ2-2; the D is unclear. The CDR3 length is 13 residues. CDR1 and CDR2 (germline): LNHDA, SQIVND (reference sequence). V was shortened by 2 bases and J by 10 bases, with 11 bases between the two germline ends. CDR3 in DNA: TGTGCCAGTAGTATACTCCCTCAGGAGGAGCTGTTTTTT. Its protein is CASSILPQEELFF.

The rearrangement links TRBV18 to TRBJ1-5, with 7 bases fitting TRBD1. The CDR3 sequence is 15 residues long. V lost 3 bases to trimming and J lost 5 bases; unmatched junction nucleotides: 7. The germline V gene encodes CDR1 KGHSH and CDR2 LQKENI. Here the CDR3 DNA reads TGTGCCAGCTCACCTTGGGCAGGGGGAGATCAGCCCCAGCATTTT. Translated: CASSPWAGGDQPQHF.

This clone has more than one count but fewer than ten. The chain is built from TRBV7-3 and TRBJ2-1; 7 bases are a match to TRBD2. Looked up from germline, CDR1 is SGHTA and CDR2 is FQGTGA. The ends lost 4 bases at V and 6 bases at J; junction bases unmatched: 12. The CDR3 is 16 amino acids. CDR3 protein: CASSSIGGTFINEQFF. For the CDR3, the DNA is TGTGCCAGCAGCTCCATCGGGGGGACTTTCATCAATGAGCAGTTCTTC. The full variable domain, in which reference TRBV7-3 and TRBJ2-1 provide the parts outside the CDR3, is GAGVSQTPSNKVTEKGKYVELRCDPISGHTALYWYRQSLGQGPEFLIYFQGTGAADDSGLPNDRFFAVRPEGSVSTLKIQRTERGDSAVYLCASSSIGGTFINEQFFGPGTRLTVL.

The V call is TRBV30, the J call TRBJ1-5; 7 bases line up with TRBD1. CDR3 length: 13 residues. Germline CDR1 and CDR2: GTSNPN and SVGIG (reference sequence). The J segment lost 6 bases and the V segment lost 3 bases, leaving 5 bases of the junction unmatched. This CDR3 reads CAWSRGTGQPQHF. CDR3 DNA: TGTGCCTGGAGCAGGGGGACGGGTCAGCCCCAGCATTTT.

This clone has a handful of counts. This chain links TRBV2 with TRBJ1-3; possibly TRBD1 for D (5 bases). The germline CDR1 and CDR2 sequences are SNHLY and FYNNEI. Trimming removed 5 bases at V and 0 bases at J, with 11 bases between. This CDR3 has 15 amino acids. CDR3 protein: CASSPQGASGNTIYF. The CDR3 DNA sequence: TGTGCCAGCAGTCCTCAAGGGGCCTCTGGAAACACCATATATTTT. The full variable domain, its missing parts supplied by reference TRBV2 and TRBJ1-3, is EPEVTQTPSHQVTQMGQEVILRCVPISNHLYFYWYRQILGQKVEFLVSFYNNEISEKSEIFDDQFSVERPDGSNFTLKIRSTKLEDSAMYFCASSPQGASGNTIYFGEGSWLTVV.